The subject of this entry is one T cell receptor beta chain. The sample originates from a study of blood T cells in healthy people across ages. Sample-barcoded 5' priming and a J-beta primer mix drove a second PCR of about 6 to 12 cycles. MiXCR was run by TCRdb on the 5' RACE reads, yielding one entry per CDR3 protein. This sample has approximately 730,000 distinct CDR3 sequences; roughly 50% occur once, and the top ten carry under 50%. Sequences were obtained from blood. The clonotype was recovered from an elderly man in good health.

Here the CDR3 reads CASSFAPASSTDTQYF. The CDR3 DNA reads TGTGCCAGCAGCTTTGCTCCGGCCTCTAGTACAGATACGCAGTATTTT. The gene calls are TRBV7-2 and TRBJ2-3; D gene ambiguous. Trimming cost V 3 bases and J 3 bases, with 16 bases left between them. CDR1 and CDR2 (germline): SGHTA, FQGNSA. This CDR3 is built from 16 residues.